This T cell receptor beta chain appears in the sequencing data of a study of molecular identifiers for immune sequencing clone quantification. Whole-study findings and limits: Highly expanded clone sizes could be underestimated through barcode sharing by identical TCR molecules.

The CDR3 covers 13 residues. The germline V and J ends were trimmed by 6 bases and 6 bases, with 18 bases remaining between them. Germline V CDR1 and CDR2: DFQATT, SNEGSKA (reference sequence). As previously described, bulk TCR libraries were made using listed TCR primers. From the PCR reads, TCRdb called clonotypes with MiXCR, one entry per CDR3 protein. This table holds over 600,000 distinct CDR3 sequences, about 20% found once. This clonotype showed up many times. Its antigen is unknown. The chain uses TRBV20-1 and TRBJ2-7; D ambiguous. The sequencing input was naive CD8+ T cells from blood, with Jurkat cell RNA spiked in. Subset in this sample: FACS-sorted CD8+CD4-CCR7+CD45RA+ naive T cells. This receptor was identified in a human donor in good health. Some libraries in this study had Jurkat cell RNA spiked in. The CDR3 DNA reads TGCAGTGCGCCCAACCTGGGGTCGTCCGAGCAGTACTTC. As protein: CSAPNLGSSEQYF.